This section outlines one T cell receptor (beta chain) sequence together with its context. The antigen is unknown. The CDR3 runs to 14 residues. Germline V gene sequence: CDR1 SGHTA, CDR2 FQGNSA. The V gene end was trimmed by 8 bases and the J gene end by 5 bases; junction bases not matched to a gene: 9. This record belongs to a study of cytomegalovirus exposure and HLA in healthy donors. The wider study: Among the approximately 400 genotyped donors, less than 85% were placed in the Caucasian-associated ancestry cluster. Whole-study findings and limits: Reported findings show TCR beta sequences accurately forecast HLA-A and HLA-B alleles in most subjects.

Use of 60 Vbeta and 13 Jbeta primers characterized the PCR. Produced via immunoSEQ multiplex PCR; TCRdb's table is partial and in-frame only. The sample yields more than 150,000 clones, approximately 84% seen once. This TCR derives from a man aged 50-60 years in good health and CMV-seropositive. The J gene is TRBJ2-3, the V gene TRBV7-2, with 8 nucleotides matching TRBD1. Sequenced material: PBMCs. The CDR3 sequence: CASGRQGAQDTQYF. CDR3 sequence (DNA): TGTGCCAGCGGGCGGCAGGGGGCACAAGATACGCAGTATTTT.